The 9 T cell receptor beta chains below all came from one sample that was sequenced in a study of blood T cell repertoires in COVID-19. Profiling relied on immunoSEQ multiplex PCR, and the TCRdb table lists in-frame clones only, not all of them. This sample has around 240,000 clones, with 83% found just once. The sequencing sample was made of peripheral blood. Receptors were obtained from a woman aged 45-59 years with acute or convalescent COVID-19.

As DNA, the CDR3 is TGTGCCACCAGTGATTTGAAACCGGGGGGTCTCTACGAGCAGTACTTC. Translation: CATSDLKPGGLYEQYF. The chain employs TRBV24-1 and TRBJ2-7; TRBD2 agrees at 7 bases. V was clipped by 0 bases and J by 3 bases; unmatched bases: 7. This CDR3 has 16 residues. Germline CDR1 KGHDR, CDR2 SFDVKD.

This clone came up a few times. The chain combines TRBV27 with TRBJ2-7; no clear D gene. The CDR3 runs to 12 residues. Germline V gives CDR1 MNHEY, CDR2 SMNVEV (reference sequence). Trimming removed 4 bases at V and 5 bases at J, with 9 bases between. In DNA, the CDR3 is TGTGCCAGCAGTTCCTACCACCACGAGCAGTACTTC. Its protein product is CASSSYHHEQYF.

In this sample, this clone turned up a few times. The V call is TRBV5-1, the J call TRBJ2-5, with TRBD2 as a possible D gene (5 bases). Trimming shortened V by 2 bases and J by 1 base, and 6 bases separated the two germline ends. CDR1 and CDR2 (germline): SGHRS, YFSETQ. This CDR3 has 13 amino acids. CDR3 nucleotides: TGCGCCAGCAGCTTCGGGATCCAAGAGACCCAGTACTTC. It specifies CASSFGIQETQYF.

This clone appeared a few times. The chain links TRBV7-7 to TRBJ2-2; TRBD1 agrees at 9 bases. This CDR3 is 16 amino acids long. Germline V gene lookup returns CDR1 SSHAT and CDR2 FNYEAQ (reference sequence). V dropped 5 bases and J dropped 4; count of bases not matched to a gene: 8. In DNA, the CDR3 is TGTGCCAGCAGCCCTGGAGGACAGGGGAGCACCGGGGAGCTGTTTTTT. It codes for CASSPGGQGSTGELFF.

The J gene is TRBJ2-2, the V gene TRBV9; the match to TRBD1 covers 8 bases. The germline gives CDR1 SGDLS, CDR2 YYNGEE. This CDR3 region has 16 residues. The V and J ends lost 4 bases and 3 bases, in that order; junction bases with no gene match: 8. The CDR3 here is CASSLTTGDHTGELFF. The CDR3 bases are TGTGCCAGCAGCCTCACGACAGGGGACCACACCGGGGAGCTGTTTTTT. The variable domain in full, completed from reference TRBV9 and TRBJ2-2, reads DSGVTQTPKHLITATGQRVTLRCSPRSGDLSVYWYQQSLDQGLQFLIQYYNGEERAKGNILERFSAQQFPDLHSELNLSSLELGDSALYFCASSLTTGDHTGELFFGEGSRLTVL.

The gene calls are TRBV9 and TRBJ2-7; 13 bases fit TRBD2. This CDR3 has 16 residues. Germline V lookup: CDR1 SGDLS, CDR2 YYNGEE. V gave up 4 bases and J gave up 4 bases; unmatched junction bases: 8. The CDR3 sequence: CASSPGTSGETYEQYF. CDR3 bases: TGTGCCAGCAGCCCAGGGACTAGCGGGGAGACATACGAGCAGTACTTC.

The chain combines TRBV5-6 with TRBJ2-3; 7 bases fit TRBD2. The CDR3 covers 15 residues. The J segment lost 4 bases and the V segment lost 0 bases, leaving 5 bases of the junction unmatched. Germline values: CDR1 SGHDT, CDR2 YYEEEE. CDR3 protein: CASSLVSSGADTQYF. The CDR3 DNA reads TGTGCCAGCAGCTTGGTGTCCAGCGGGGCAGATACGCAGTATTTT. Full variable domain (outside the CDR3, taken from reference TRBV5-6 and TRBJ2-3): DAGVTQSPTHLIKTRGQQVTLRCSPKSGHDTVSWYQQALGQGPQFIFQYYEEEERQRGNFPDRFSGHQFPNYSSELNVNALLLGDSALYLCASSLVSSGADTQYFGPGTRLTVL.

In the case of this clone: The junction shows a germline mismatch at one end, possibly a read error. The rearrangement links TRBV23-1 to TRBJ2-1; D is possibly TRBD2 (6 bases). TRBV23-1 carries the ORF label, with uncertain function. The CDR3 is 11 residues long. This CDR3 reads CASSQSGGAVF. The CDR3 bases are TGCGCCAGCAGTCAATCCGGGGGTGCGGTCTTC.

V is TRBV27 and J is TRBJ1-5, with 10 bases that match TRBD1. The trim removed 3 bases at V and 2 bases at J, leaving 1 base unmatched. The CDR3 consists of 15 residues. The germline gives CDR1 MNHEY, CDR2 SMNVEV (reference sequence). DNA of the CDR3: TGTGCCAGCAGTTTCGGGACAGGGGGCAATCAGCCCCAGCATTTT. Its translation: CASSFGTGGNQPQHF.